This is a list of T cell receptor beta chains from one sample in a study of beta chain features in type 1 diabetes. Some clones are missing from TCRdb's copy, which holds only in-frame ones; the method was immunoSEQ multiplex PCR. The sample lists some 400,000 clones; approximately 15% were seen once. Sequenced material: naive CD4+ T cells from blood. The origin of the receptors is a woman under 30 in good health. CDR3s include the opening cysteine and the closing phenylalanine or tryptophan. A D gene is named only where the DNA matches it firmly. Not all rows give a size; the values are once, few, many and, for expanded clones, a class.

D gene	clone size	V gene	J gene	CDR3 protein	CDR3 DNA
TRBD2	few	TRBV18	TRBJ2-1	CASSRTRTSGSSYNEQFF	TGTGCCAGCTCAAGAACTCGGACTAGCGGGAGCTCCTACAATGAGCAGTTCTTC
.	few	TRBV7-9	TRBJ1-2	CASSKRAEDGYTF	TGTGCCAGCAGCAAAAGGGCGGAGGATGGCTACACCTTC
.	few	TRBV14	TRBJ2-7	CASSQDQVSYEQYF	TGTGCCAGCAGCCAAGATCAGGTCTCCTACGAGCAGTACTTC
.	.	TRBV6-6	TRBJ2-7	CASSSTYEQYF	TGTGCCAGCAGTTCTACCTACGAGCAGTACTTC
TRBD2	few	TRBV5-1	TRBJ2-1	CASSFSGASIEQFF	TGCGCCAGCAGCTTTAGCGGGGCTTCAATAGAGCAGTTCTTC
.	few	TRBV5-4	TRBJ2-1	CASSVGGAPETLVKFF	TGTGCCAGCAGCGTTGGAGGGGCCCCGGAGACGTTAGTTAAGTTCTTC
TRBD2	few	TRBV15	TRBJ2-1	CAPRTSGRYNEQFF	TGTGCCCCCCGGACTAGCGGGAGGTACAATGAGCAGTTCTTC
TRBD1	.	TRBV7-9	TRBJ1-1	CASSSDRGEAFF	TGTGCCAGCAGCTCCGACAGGGGAGAGGCTTTCTTT
.	.	TRBV28	TRBJ2-3	CASSPAQVTDTQYF	TGTGCCAGCAGCCCCGCCCAGGTCACAGATACGCAGTATTTT
.	.	TRBV5-4	TRBJ2-5	CASSPQPQETQYF	TGTGCCAGCAGCCCACAACCTCAAGAGACCCAGTACTTC
.	.	TRBV20-1	TRBJ2-5	CSAGRETQYF	TGCAGTGCGGGGCGAGAGACCCAGTACTTC
TRBD1	few	TRBV10-3	TRBJ1-5	CAISGGGQGSNQPQHF	TGTGCCATCAGTGGGGGAGGACAGGGGAGCAATCAGCCCCAGCATTTT
.	few	TRBV7-9	TRBJ1-1	CASSLGTVNTEAFF	TGTGCCAGCAGCTTAGGGACAGTGAACACTGAAGCTTTCTTT
TRBD1	.	TRBV7-9	TRBJ1-2	CASSLRTGEAYGYTF	TGTGCCAGCAGCTTGAGGACAGGGGAGGCCTATGGCTACACCTTC
.	few	TRBV25-1	TRBJ2-2	CASSLTGELFF	TGTGCCAGCAGTTTAACCGGGGAGCTGTTTTTT
.	.	TRBV28	TRBJ1-2	CATTGQPGAGYTF	TGTGCCACCACTGGACAGCCGGGCGCGGGCTACACCTTC
TRBD1	.	TRBV7-2	TRBJ2-5	CASSYRDSNQETQYF	TGTGCCAGCAGCTACCGGGACAGCAACCAAGAGACCCAGTACTTC
.	few	TRBV2	TRBJ1-5	CASMATGIGQPQHF	TGTGCCAGCATGGCGACAGGAATAGGGCAGCCCCAGCATTTT
TRBD2	few	TRBV29-1	TRBJ2-2	CSATRSGRSITGELFF	TGCAGCGCTACCCGTAGCGGGAGGAGTATCACCGGGGAGCTGTTTTTT
TRBD2	few	TRBV30	TRBJ2-1	CAWGHQLAGGNEQFF	TGTGCCTGGGGACACCAACTAGCGGGAGGGAATGAGCAGTTCTTC
.	few	TRBV5-1	TRBJ2-5	CASSLPTGTYAETQYF	TGCGCCAGCAGCTTACCTACCGGGACTTACGCGGAGACCCAGTACTTC
.	.	TRBV28	TRBJ1-1	CASSPPAEAFF	TGTGCCAGCAGTCCCCCCGCTGAAGCTTTCTTT
.	few	TRBV10-3	TRBJ1-2	CAISDLTAYGYTF	TGTGCCATCAGTGATCTCACAGCTTATGGCTACACCTTC
.	.	TRBV7-9	TRBJ2-1	CASSLSQGSYNEQFF	TGTGCCAGCAGCTTATCACAGGGATCCTACAATGAGCAGTTCTTC
TRBD1	.	TRBV7-8	TRBJ2-3	CATYRGRSTDTQYF	TGTGCCACCTACAGGGGTAGAAGCACAGATACGCAGTATTTT
TRBD2	.	TRBV5-1	TRBJ2-1	CASSTGLAGGVDEQFF	TGCGCCAGCAGCACGGGACTAGCGGGAGGGGTTGATGAGCAGTTCTTC
TRBD2	.	TRBV30	TRBJ2-5	CAWSGGGGNSETQYF	TGTGCCTGGAGTGGGGGCGGGGGGAACTCAGAGACCCAGTACTTC
TRBD2	few	TRBV30	TRBJ2-3	CAWSVPSSGRATDTQYF	TGTGCCTGGAGTGTACCGTCTAGCGGGAGGGCCACAGATACGCAGTATTTT
.	.	TRBV30	TRBJ2-3	CAWTPQGTDTQYF	TGTGCCTGGACTCCACAGGGTACAGATACGCAGTATTTT
.	.	TRBV15	TRBJ1-2	CATSREGTASYGYTF	TGTGCCACCAGCAGAGAGGGCACTGCCTCCTATGGCTACACCTTC
TRBD1	.	TRBV15	TRBJ2-7	CATSREGQGREQYF	TGTGCCACCAGCAGAGAGGGACAGGGGAGGGAGCAGTACTTC
.	few	TRBV30	TRBJ2-2	CAWGKGASRHTGELFF	TGTGCCTGGGGAAAAGGGGCGTCTCGACACACCGGGGAGCTGTTTTTT
.	.	TRBV4-1	TRBJ2-3	CASSRAGPHLTDTQYF	TGCGCCAGCAGCCGGGCAGGGCCCCATCTCACAGATACGCAGTATTTT
TRBD1	.	TRBV19	TRBJ1-2	CASSQQGNVGGYTF	TGTGCCAGTAGTCAACAGGGGAACGTGGGAGGCTACACCTTC
.	few	TRBV9	TRBJ2-5	CASSPGGQQETQYF	TGTGCCAGCAGCCCCGGGGGACAGCAAGAGACCCAGTACTTC
TRBD1	.	TRBV10-3	TRBJ1-5	CAISQSWGQGNQPQHF	TGTGCCATCAGCCAATCCTGGGGACAGGGCAATCAGCCCCAGCATTTT
.	.	TRBV29-1	TRBJ2-4	CSVGLGGSGNIQYF	TGCAGCGTCGGATTAGGAGGGAGCGGGAACATTCAGTACTTC
.	.	TRBV5-1	TRBJ2-3	CASSLGYSHTDTQYF	TGCGCCAGCAGCTTAGGCTACAGCCACACAGATACGCAGTATTTT
.	.	TRBV29-1	TRBJ1-1	CSVLIQGGGEAFF	TGCAGCGTTTTAATACAGGGCGGAGGTGAAGCTTTCTTT
TRBD2	.	TRBV30	TRBJ2-1	CAWSVGLAGSTAYNEQFF	TGTGCCTGGAGTGTAGGACTAGCGGGCTCAACGGCGTACAATGAGCAGTTCTTC
.	.	TRBV11-2	TRBJ1-1	CASSSWQGNTEAFF	TGTGCCAGCAGCTCCTGGCAGGGAAACACTGAAGCTTTCTTT
TRBD2	.	TRBV5-1	TRBJ2-7	CASSLTSGKVEQYF	TGCGCCAGCAGCTTGACTAGCGGGAAAGTCGAGCAGTACTTC
TRBD2	.	TRBV25-1	TRBJ2-7	CASSEETSGSYEQYF	TGTGCCAGCAGTGAAGAGACTAGCGGGAGCTACGAGCAGTACTTC
.	few	TRBV30	TRBJ2-2	CAWSETGGGELFF	TGTGCCTGGAGTGAGACCGGGGGCGGGGAGCTGTTTTTT
TRBD1	few	TRBV30	TRBJ2-3	CAGTGPSTDTQYF	TGTGCCGGGACAGGGCCCAGCACAGATACGCAGTATTTT
.	.	TRBV30	TRBJ2-7	CAWLTAYEQYF	TGTGCCTGGCTGACAGCCTACGAGCAGTACTTC
.	.	TRBV28	TRBJ2-5	CASSLGALETQYF	TGTGCCAGCAGTTTGGGGGCCCTAGAGACCCAGTACTTC
TRBD1	.	TRBV7-2	TRBJ2-7	CASSLNRGRYEQYF	TGTGCCAGCAGCTTAAACAGGGGGCGGTACGAGCAGTACTTC
.	.	TRBV6-5	TRBJ2-3	CASSYQGSTDTQYF	TGTGCCAGCAGTTACCAGGGGTCCACAGATACGCAGTATTTT
.	.	TRBV7-2	TRBJ2-3	CASSLQGSVPDTQYF	TGTGCCAGCAGCTTACAGGGGTCCGTGCCAGATACGCAGTATTTT
.	few	TRBV18	TRBJ2-1	CASSPRREDNEQFF	TGTGCCAGCTCACCACGGCGGGAAGACAATGAGCAGTTCTTC
TRBD1	.	TRBV29-1	TRBJ2-5	CSAGQVSETQYF	TGCAGCGCCGGACAGGTGTCGGAGACCCAGTACTTC
.	.	TRBV6-1	TRBJ1-1	CASSYRNTEAFF	TGTGCCAGCAGCTACAGGAACACTGAAGCTTTCTTT
.	.	TRBV11-2	TRBJ2-3	CASSFGQGLSTDTQYF	TGTGCCAGCAGCTTTGGGCAGGGACTTAGCACAGATACGCAGTATTTT
TRBD1	few	TRBV7-9	TRBJ1-2	CASSFGQGANYGYTF	TGTGCCAGCAGCTTCGGGCAGGGGGCGAACTATGGCTACACCTTC
TRBD2	.	TRBV6-5	TRBJ2-7	CASSSPSGISYEQYF	TGTGCCAGCAGTTCCCCTAGCGGGATCTCCTACGAGCAGTACTTC
TRBD2	.	TRBV28	TRBJ2-7	CASSDGGVDEQYF	TGTGCCAGCAGTGATGGGGGGGTAGACGAGCAGTACTTC